This T cell receptor (beta chain) stems from a study of PD-1 blockade in classical Hodgkin lymphoma (dated by TCRdb to about 2020). The study in broad terms: Nivolumab dosing was 3 mg/kg intravenously every 2 weeks, continuing until either disease progression or unacceptable toxicity. A peripheral blood immune signature of response to PD-1 blockade in classical Hodgkin lymphoma was defined using TCR beta sequencing and CyTOF. Broad study findings and their caveats: Lower diversity was observed in patients in whom nivolumab was started less than 1 year after ASCT, and these patients were excluded from later analyses so that confounding by immune reconstitution would be avoided. Baseline diversity similar to that of newly diagnosed patients was observed in trial patients achieving complete response, whereas significantly lower diversity was observed in partial responders and progressors. Baseline TCR diversity was reported as lower in newly diagnosed patients than in healthy donors, and lower still in relapsed/refractory patients. The study covered only a single clinical trial cohort, and the causes of the repertoire differences, possibly disease activity or prior therapy, were still not defined. CD4+ but not CD8+ TCR diversity rose significantly by C4D1 (p=0.0027 vs p=0.16), most apparent in complete responders (p=0.02).

The germline V gene gives CDR1 as MNHEY and CDR2 as SVGAGI. The CDR3 goes from the cysteine to the phenylalanine over 15 residues. The DNA shown is the 45-base CDR3, in frame from base 1. Trimming at the junction amounts to 6 bases on V and 2 bases on J, and the germline ends lie 14 bases apart. Of note for this clone: This receptor's antigen is unknown. Base qualities were left out, and no much larger clone turns up one base away.

Genomic DNA was isolated using the Qiagen DNeasy kit from unsorted PBMCs as well as from negatively selected CD4+ and CD8+ fractions. Using primers that anneal to V and J segments, immunoSEQ multiplex PCR amplified the TCR beta CDR3 regions. Amplification bias was minimized using a synthetic immune receptor repertoire, and residual bias was removed computationally after sequencing. On the authors' methods: Custom Python scripts were used to quantify repertoire diversity as the Shannon entropy index. Unsorted, CD4+ and CD8+ repertoires were examined separately, except in combined analyses, for which CD4+ and CD8+ sequences were merged in silico. Clonal expansion was defined as at least a 2-fold frequency increase after treatment relative to C1D1, with a pseudocount of 0.5 for undetected baseline clones. Clones with 0 or 1 copy at C1D1 were defined as singleton clones, while clones with 2 or more copies were defined as non-singleton clones. Clones expanded in unsorted samples were labelled as CD4+, CD8+ or unknown by matching protein sequences in sorted samples from the same patient. Wilcoxon tests on paired samples were used to test diversity changes from C1D1 to C4D1. The immuneACCESS repertoire file appears here via TCRdb, limited to in-frame rearrangements. These files lack a portion of the clones; in checked studies, under half of the deficit traces to unresolved V genes, and the cause of the others is not known. That table is the source of V, J and clone size, and D and trimming were worked out from the DNA. The sample table lists more than 140,000 clones, approximately 81% of them with a count of one. The ten largest clones capture 7% to 9.5% of the sample.

Per the publication, the time point label means: cycle 2 day 1 (C2D1) of nivolumab. Every trial patient had relapsed after autologous stem cell transplantation, and cohorts A, B and C differed in prior brentuximab vedotin exposure. The trial cohort comprised fewer than 65 patients with relapsed/refractory classical Hodgkin lymphoma whose best overall responses were complete response, partial response or progressive disease. In the multi-cohort phase II CheckMate 205 trial, trial patients received single-agent nivolumab. An independent review committee assessed best overall response using the 2007 International Working Group response criteria. Trial PBMCs were collected just before the start of nivolumab (C1D1) and during therapy at cycle 2 day 1 and cycle 4 day 1. After peripheral blood was drawn into 8 mL Vacutainer Cell Preparation Tubes, PBMCs were isolated by centrifugation and then cryopreserved.

The material was peripheral blood mononuclear cells (PBMCs), obtained before the second cycle of nivolumab. The V and J segments used are TRBV6-5 and TRBJ1-3; the D gene is possibly TRBD1, with 5 bases matching. The sequence was collected from a human donor with classical Hodgkin lymphoma. Here the CDR3 is given as CASRLRMGAGNTIYF. The nucleotide sequence reads as follows: TGTGCCAGCAGACTAAGAATGGGGGCTGGAAACACCATATATTTT.